This section outlines one T cell receptor (beta chain) sequence together with its context. As yet, its antigen is unknown. The data stem from a study of siplizumab effects on memory and regulatory T cells. Findings of the study overall: Suppressive function of proliferating Tregs from siplizumab cultures was not confirmed. Naive T cells looked more diverse than memory cells, and they looked like major contributors to the alloresponse.

V lost 1 base to trimming and J lost 4 bases; unmatched junction nucleotides: 7. This CDR3 has 17 amino acids. CDR1 and CDR2 (germline): SGHRS, YFSETQ. Sequencing of each sample assayed around 9.9 x 10^4 TCR templates. Here immunoSEQ multiplex PCR was the method, and the copy in TCRdb shows in-frame clones only, minus some. The table lists 50,000 to 55,000 clones, about 97% of them singletons. This TCR was recovered from a human donor in good health. The rearrangement links TRBV5-1 to TRBJ2-1, with 11 bases aligning to TRBD2. Sample: naive CD4+ T cells sorted from blood. The DNA of the CDR3 is TGCGCCAGCAGCTTGACCAAACTAGCGGGAGTTTACAATGAGCAGTTCTTC. Its protein is CASSLTKLAGVYNEQFF.